These T cell receptor beta chains were read from a single sample in a study of shared T cell receptors in the human thymus. Data came from immunoSEQ multiplex PCR; TCRdb stores just in-frame clones and leaves some out. The table shows hundreds of thousands of clones, with approximately 88% occurring only once. The sample was also linked to a second study, of human thymus T cells.

The sequenced material came from thymocytes. The receptors derive from a boy in the first two years of life with a congenital heart defect. The CDR3 runs from the conserved cysteine through the conserved F or W. D genes are given only for firm matches. Size values are once, few and many counts, or a class for expanded clones, and some rows have none.

size	D	V	J	DNA	CDR3
-	TRBD1	TRBV5-1	TRBJ2-7	TGCGCCAGCAGCGACACCGGACAGGGTGGTTTCTACGAGCAGTACTTC	CASSDTGQGGFYEQYF
-	-	TRBV7-6	TRBJ2-7	TGTGCCAGCAGCTTTGGACAAATTTACGAGCAGTACTTC	CASSFGQIYEQYF
-	TRBD2	TRBV19	TRBJ2-1	TGTGCCAGTAAGCGGGGACTTAGCTCCTACAATGAGCAGTTCTTC	CASKRGLSSYNEQFF
-	TRBD1	TRBV29-1	TRBJ1-2	TGCAGCGTTGAAGGGGACAGGGGACGCCGGGGCTACACCTTC	CSVEGDRGRRGYTF
-	TRBD1	TRBV2	TRBJ2-4	TGTGCCACTGCGACAGGGGATTGTAACATTCAGTACTTC	CATATGDCNIQYF
-	-	TRBV5-1	TRBJ2-5	TGCGCCAGTGCTACAGTAATACAAGAGACCCAGTACTTC	CASATVIQETQYF
-	-	TRBV9	TRBJ2-4	TGTGCCAGCAGCCCCCCCACGGGGTTAGCCAAAAACATTCAGTACTTC	CASSPPTGLAKNIQYF
-	TRBD1	TRBV5-6	TRBJ1-2	TGTGCCAGCAGCTTGGATTCCAGGGGGAATAATGGCTACACCTTC	CASSLDSRGNNGYTF
-	-	TRBV27	TRBJ2-1	TGTGCCAGCAGCCTACCGCGGAGCTCCTACAATGAGCAGTTCTTC	CASSLPRSSYNEQFF
few	TRBD1	TRBV14	TRBJ1-3	TGTGCCAGCAGCCACCCCGGGACAGGGACTGGAAACACCATATATTTT	CASSHPGTGTGNTIYF
-	-	TRBV27	TRBJ1-2	TGTGCCAGCAGCCATTTCGGGGGTGACTATGGCTACACCTTC	CASSHFGGDYGYTF
-	-	TRBV27	TRBJ2-3	TGTGCCAGCAAGATCGCGGGATCGAATGGGCGTGATACGCAGTATTTT	CASKIAGSNGRDTQYF
-	TRBD2	TRBV4-2	TRBJ2-7	TGTGCCAGCAGCCAGGAGCGGGAGCCCCTCTACGAGCAGTACTTC	CASSQEREPLYEQYF
-	TRBD1	TRBV2	TRBJ2-1	TGTGCCAGCAGTGACCCCGGACAGGGGGCCTACAATGAGCAGTTCTTC	CASSDPGQGAYNEQFF
-	TRBD2	TRBV6-6	TRBJ2-7	TGTGCCAGCAGTCCCCTGCGGGAGGACTCCTACGAGCAGTACTTC	CASSPLREDSYEQYF
few	TRBD2	TRBV2	TRBJ2-7	TGTGCCAGCAGTGCTAGCGGGACGCCCTACGAGCAGTACTTC	CASSASGTPYEQYF
-	-	TRBV7-8	TRBJ1-5	TGTGCCAGCAGCTTAGAGACCGCAGGGTATAGCAATCAGCCCCAGCATTTT	CASSLETAGYSNQPQHF
-	TRBD2	TRBV14	TRBJ2-1	TGTGCCAGCAGCCCAAGACTAGCTCCCTCCTACAATGAGCAGTTCTTC	CASSPRLAPSYNEQFF
-	-	TRBV13	TRBJ2-3	TGTGCCAGCAGCTTACGACAGACGACTTTCACAGATACGCAGTATTTT	CASSLRQTTFTDTQYF
-	TRBD2	TRBV11-2	TRBJ2-7	TGTGCCAGCAGCACGTCCGGGACTACCTACGAGCAGTACTTC	CASSTSGTTYEQYF
-	TRBD1	TRBV7-9	TRBJ2-1	TGTGCCAGCAGCTTCATCGCCAATGGACAGGGAATAATTGAGCAGTTCTTC	CASSFIANGQGIIEQFF
-	TRBD1	TRBV27	TRBJ2-5	TGTGCCAGCAGTTTTGTACAGGGGGCGCAGGTGCCCCAACAAGAGACCCAGTACTTC	CASSFVQGAQVPQQETQYF
-	TRBD2	TRBV30	TRBJ2-7	TGTGCCTGGAGTCCCCTAGCGGGAGGGCCGACTAAAAACAGATACGAGCAGTACTTC	CAWSPLAGGPTKNRYEQYF
-	-	TRBV6-4	TRBJ2-1	TGTGCCAGCAGTAGGCGCCTGCGGGTAGATACCTACAATGAGCAGTTCTTC	CASSRRLRVDTYNEQFF
-	TRBD1	TRBV10-2	TRBJ2-2	TGCGCCGTGCGCGGGACAGGGGTCATCGGAGGCACGAACACCGGGGAGCTGTTTTTT	CAVRGTGVIGGTNTGELFF
-	-	TRBV4-3	TRBJ2-3	TGCGCCAGCAGCCAAACTCCTTCGGGAGCCCCGAGCACAGATACGCAGTATTTT	CASSQTPSGAPSTDTQYF
-	TRBD2	TRBV5-1	TRBJ2-6	TGCGCCAGCAGCTTCCCTAGCGGAAGCTCTGGGGCCAACGTCCTGACTTTC	CASSFPSGSSGANVLTF
-	TRBD2	TRBV5-6	TRBJ2-3	TGTGCCAGCAGCCCCTGGGTGGGGCAGCGGGAGGGCCCAGATACGCAGTATTTT	CASSPWVGQREGPDTQYF
-	TRBD2	TRBV5-4	TRBJ2-3	TGTGCCAGCAGCTGGGGCCCGCTAGCGGGGAGCACAGATACGCAGTATTTT	CASSWGPLAGSTDTQYF
-	-	TRBV19	TRBJ1-1	TGTGCCAGTAGGCCGGGCGGACGGGGAACTGAAGCTTTCTTT	CASRPGGRGTEAFF
-	-	TRBV30	TRBJ2-1	TGTGCCTGGAGGGACGGTAAAAGCGGAACGTACAATGAGCAGTTCTTC	CAWRDGKSGTYNEQFF
-	TRBD2	TRBV4-3	TRBJ2-2	TGCGCCAGCAGCCAAGATTCACTAGCGGGACAGAACACCGGGGAGCTGTTTTTT	CASSQDSLAGQNTGELFF
-	TRBD1	TRBV28	TRBJ2-2	TGTGCCAGCAGTCCCCCCCCATGCCGGGACAGGGAGGCCACCGGGGAGCTGTTTTTT	CASSPPPCRDREATGELFF
-	-	TRBV18	TRBJ2-7	TGTGCCAGCTCACCACGTGTTTCAGGGCCTGCGGAGCAGTACTTC	CASSPRVSGPAEQYF
once	TRBD2	TRBV15	TRBJ2-3	TGTGCCACCAGCAGTAAGCGGGAGGGCCTCACAGATACGCAGTATTTT	CATSSKREGLTDTQYF